The present TCR beta chain was sequenced within a study of shared clonotypes between healthy human individuals. The overall study: Those who served as donors were a couple of women and three men between the ages of 18 and 49.

Concerning this clone itself: What it binds is unknown.

There are 16 residues in the CDR3. V lost 5 bases to trimming and J lost 0 bases, with 11 bases between them. Germline lookup yields CDR1 PRHDT and CDR2 FYEKMQ (reference sequence). Replicate PCRs from sorted subsets contained approximately 190 ng DNA, which is around 29,000 T cell genomes. Using immunoSEQ multiplex PCR, the repertoire was profiled, and TCRdb retains in-frame clones only, with some absent. The table records about 1,500,000 clones, around 97% of them present only once. Whole-study findings and limits: Clonotypes not shared had lower generation probabilities than those common to all four donors.

This sequence originates from a man between 25 and 39 years old in good health. The chain combines TRBV13 with TRBJ2-6; D remains unclear. Sequenced input: naive CD4+ T cells sorted from blood. Subset: CD45RA+ positively selected. The CDR3 DNA is TGTGCCAGCAGCGCGGACGCCTTCTCTGGGGCCAACGTCCTGACTTTC. It translates to CASSADAFSGANVLTF. Drawing the rest from reference TRBV13 and TRBJ2-6, the complete variable domain is AAGVIQSPRHLIKEKRETATLKCYPIPRHDTVYWYQQGPGQDPQFLISFYEKMQSDKGSIPDRFSAQQFSDYHSELNMSSLELGDSALYFCASSADAFSGANVLTFGAGSRLTVL.